This is a list of T cell receptor beta chains from one sample in a study of Tregs in tolerant kidney transplant recipients. Assay: immunoSEQ multiplex PCR; the TCRdb copy retains only in-frame clones and omits some. Of about 110,000 clones listed, roughly 89% were seen once; the top ten hold roughly 0.31%. Material: CD4+ T cells from blood, obtained before the transplant. These TCRs come from a human donor who received a combined kidney and bone marrow transplant. The CDR3 runs from the conserved cysteine through the conserved F or W. D genes are given only for firm matches. Expanded clones get a size class; other rows say once, few or many, or leave the size out.

CDR3 length	J gene	V gene	D gene	clone size	CDR3 DNA	CDR3 protein
13	TRBJ2-2	TRBV28	TRBD2	-	TGTGCCAGCAGCCTGACTAGCTCCGGGGAGCTGTTTTTT	CASSLTSSGELFF
14	TRBJ2-1	TRBV4-2	TRBD2	-	TGTGCCAGCAGCCACACTAGCGGAGGCGATGAGCAGTTCTTC	CASSHTSGGDEQFF
15	TRBJ2-5	TRBV4-1	TRBD2	-	TGCGCCAGCAGCCAATTATTGGGGGGGCAAGAGACCCAGTACTTC	CASSQLLGGQETQYF
16	TRBJ1-2	TRBV7-2	TRBD1	-	TGTGCCAGCAGCTTATGGGGAACAGGGGGCGCCGATGGCTACACCTTC	CASSLWGTGGADGYTF
14	TRBJ2-7	TRBV5-4	-	-	TGTGCCAGCAGCTTGGACAGGGAAGTCTACGAGCAGTACTTC	CASSLDREVYEQYF
17	TRBJ1-6	TRBV5-1	-	-	TGCGCCAGCAGCCGCGGTGGGGGAGGGGCGAATAATTCACCCCTCCACTTT	CASSRGGGGANNSPLHF
14	TRBJ1-1	TRBV6-1	-	-	TGTGCCAGCACACTCTTAGGGGCTATCGCTGAAGCTTTCTTT	CASTLLGAIAEAFF
19	TRBJ2-2	TRBV30	TRBD2	-	TGTGCCTGGAGTAAACCGGGACTAGCGGAACCTACGAACACCGGGGAGCTGTTTTTT	CAWSKPGLAEPTNTGELFF
11	TRBJ2-2	TRBV20-1	-	-	TGCAGTGCTAGAGGTCCGGGGGAGCTGTTTTTT	CSARGPGELFF
14	TRBJ2-1	TRBV7-7	TRBD2	-	TGTGCCAGCAAGCTAGCGGGGACAGAAGATGAGCAGTTCTTC	CASKLAGTEDEQFF
14	TRBJ1-2	TRBV28	TRBD1	-	TGTGCCAGCAGCCGACAGGGGGCCGGGTTGGGCTACACCTTC	CASSRQGAGLGYTF
15	TRBJ1-2	TRBV6-5	-	-	TGTGCCAGCAGTTCCCCTGATACAGGGATCTATGGCTACACCTTC	CASSSPDTGIYGYTF
13	TRBJ1-2	TRBV12-5	TRBD1	-	TGTGCTAGTGGCCTCGGGACAGGGGGCGGCTACACCTTC	CASGLGTGGGYTF
14	TRBJ1-4	TRBV5-1	TRBD1	-	TGCGCCAGCAGTACAGGGGGGACTAATGAAAAACTGTTTTTT	CASSTGGTNEKLFF
14	TRBJ1-1	TRBV15	-	-	TGTGCCACCAGCAGAGATCTGGTAGGGGGAGAAGCTTTCTTT	CATSRDLVGGEAFF
14	TRBJ2-7	TRBV6-5	-	-	TGTGCCAGCAGAGGTGGGGCCGGAACCTACGAGCAGTACTTC	CASRGGAGTYEQYF
16	TRBJ2-3	TRBV7-2	-	-	TGTGCCAGCAGCTTAGTGGCCTCTAGCCTGGCAGATACGCAGTATTTT	CASSLVASSLADTQYF
14	TRBJ1-1	TRBV5-4	-	-	TGTGCCAGCAGCGGGTGGGGGGGACCTTCTGAAGCTTTCTTT	CASSGWGGPSEAFF
13	TRBJ2-1	TRBV10-2	-	-	TGCGCCAGCAAGGCTCCTAGCTGGAATGAGCAGTTCTTC	CASKAPSWNEQFF
13	TRBJ2-5	TRBV2	-	-	TGTGCCAGCAGAAGTGGGCGACAAGAGACCCAGTACTTC	CASRSGRQETQYF
16	TRBJ2-1	TRBV15	-	-	TGTGCCACCAGCAGAGTGTACGGGTCCCGCGACAATGAGCAGTTCTTC	CATSRVYGSRDNEQFF
16	TRBJ1-2	TRBV7-9	-	-	TGTGCCAGCAGCTCAATTAGCGGGACGGTTAACTATGGCTACACCTTC	CASSSISGTVNYGYTF
14	TRBJ1-4	TRBV18	TRBD1	-	TGTGCCAGCTCACGGGGACAGGCGAATGAAAAACTGTTTTTT	CASSRGQANEKLFF
18	TRBJ2-6	TRBV2	-	-	TGTGCCAGTGAATCTCTCGGGTTACCGAGCTCTGGGGCCAACGTCCTGACTTTC	CASESLGLPSSGANVLTF
16	TRBJ2-3	TRBV9	TRBD2	-	TGTGCCAGCAGCGTCTTTAGCGGGGGGTTCACAGATACGCAGTATTTT	CASSVFSGGFTDTQYF
16	TRBJ2-2	TRBV6-1	-	-	TGTGCCAGCAGTGAGGGTATTGCGGCGAACACCGGGGAGCTGTTTTTT	CASSEGIAANTGELFF
15	TRBJ1-1	TRBV5-5	TRBD1	-	TGTGCCAGCAGCCTGCCGACAGGGTCCACAGCTGAAGCTTTCTTT	CASSLPTGSTAEAFF
15	TRBJ1-4	TRBV7-8	TRBD1	once	TGTGCCAGCAGCGGAACCGGGACAGGGGATGAAAAACTGTTTTTT	CASSGTGTGDEKLFF
16	TRBJ2-5	TRBV5-1	-	-	TGCGCCAGCAGCTTGGCCGGGCAGGGGGGCCAAGAGACCCAGTACTTC	CASSLAGQGGQETQYF
16	TRBJ1-2	TRBV5-6	-	-	TGTGCCAGCAGCTTGACCAATCCAGGGAAGCAAGGAGGCTACACCTTC	CASSLTNPGKQGGYTF
15	TRBJ2-4	TRBV5-4	-	-	TGTGCCAGCAGATACCCCTTGCACACCAAAAACATTCAGTACTTC	CASRYPLHTKNIQYF
16	TRBJ2-2	TRBV18	TRBD2	few	TGTGCCAGCTCACCACTAGCGGGGGGCTACACCGGGGAGCTGTTTTTT	CASSPLAGGYTGELFF
16	TRBJ1-5	TRBV19	-	-	TGTGCCAGTAGTTTTTTGCAGGGAGGAAGCAATCAGCCCCAGCATTTT	CASSFLQGGSNQPQHF
17	TRBJ1-5	TRBV10-3	-	-	TGTGCCATCAGTAAGGGACTCCCGGGAGTGGGCAATCAGCCCCAGCATTTT	CAISKGLPGVGNQPQHF
17	TRBJ1-2	TRBV5-1	TRBD1	-	TGCGCCAGCAGCTTTACGAGGACAGGGGGCTTTAATTATGGCTACACCTTC	CASSFTRTGGFNYGYTF
14	TRBJ1-1	TRBV2	TRBD1	-	TGTGCCAGCAGAAGATCGACAGGGGGTACTGAAGCTTTCTTT	CASRRSTGGTEAFF
16	TRBJ2-7	TRBV5-1	TRBD2	-	TGCGCCAGCAGCCCGCTTAGCGGGGGGGGCACCTACGAGCAGTACTTC	CASSPLSGGGTYEQYF
17	TRBJ1-3	TRBV14	-	-	TGTGCCAGCAGCCAAGAGAGAGGGGACTACTCTGGAAACACCATATATTTT	CASSQERGDYSGNTIYF
15	TRBJ1-1	TRBV6-4	TRBD1	-	TGTGCCAGCAGGAGAGAGGGACAGTCGAACACTGAAGCTTTCTTT	CASRREGQSNTEAFF
16	TRBJ1-1	TRBV5-6	-	-	TGTGCCAGCAGCTCGCTTAGGACACTAATTAACACTGAAGCTTTCTTT	CASSSLRTLINTEAFF
14	TRBJ2-2	TRBV2	-	-	TGTGCCAGCAGTACCCTGCGAGGCGGCGGGGAGCTGTTTTTT	CASSTLRGGGELFF
18	TRBJ2-1	TRBV15	-	-	TGTGCCACCAGGCTAGACCTAGCCGGCTCGAGCTCCTACAATGAGCAGTTCTTC	CATRLDLAGSSSYNEQFF
16	TRBJ2-7	TRBV28	TRBD1	-	TGTGCCAGCAGCCGTCTGGGGACAGTTCTGACTTACGAGCAGTACTTC	CASSRLGTVLTYEQYF
14	TRBJ2-1	TRBV27	-	once	TGTGCCAGCAGTTTATTTTGGACTTCGACTGAGCAGTTCTTC	CASSLFWTSTEQFF
15	TRBJ2-7	TRBV5-1	TRBD2	few	TGCGCCAGCAGCCAAGGGCGGGGGATGTCCTACGAGCAGTACTTC	CASSQGRGMSYEQYF
14	TRBJ1-1	TRBV7-9	-	-	TGTGCCAGCAGCTTAAGTTTACCGGGAGCTGAAGCTTTCTTT	CASSLSLPGAEAFF
16	TRBJ1-2	TRBV14	TRBD1	few	TGTGCCAGCAGCCAAAAACAGGGGCGACCCAACTATGGCTACACCTTC	CASSQKQGRPNYGYTF
14	TRBJ2-7	TRBV6-5	TRBD1	-	TGTGCCAGCAGGAGGACAGGGAGCTTCTACGAGCAGTACTTC	CASRRTGSFYEQYF
16	TRBJ2-1	TRBV4-1	TRBD1	-	TGCGCCAGCAGCCCTCTTTCTGGACAGGGATACAATGAGCAGTTCTTC	CASSPLSGQGYNEQFF
14	TRBJ1-5	TRBV10-1	-	once	TGCGCCAGCAGTGGGGGGGGAATAGATCAGCCCCAGCATTTT	CASSGGGIDQPQHF
14	TRBJ1-5	TRBV2	-	-	TGTGCCAGCAGTGAAGTCAATCGCAATCAGCCCCAGCATTTT	CASSEVNRNQPQHF
15	TRBJ2-2	TRBV5-1	TRBD1	-	TGCGCCAGCAGCTTGCCAGGGGGCGACACCGGGGAGCTGTTTTTT	CASSLPGGDTGELFF
14	TRBJ2-3	TRBV7-6	-	-	TGTGCCAGCAGCTCCGGTGTCGGGTTAGATACGCAGTATTTT	CASSSGVGLDTQYF
15	TRBJ2-6	TRBV28	-	-	TGTGCCAGCAGTTTTTTGGGGCTAGGGGCCAACGTCCTGACTTTC	CASSFLGLGANVLTF
15	TRBJ2-1	TRBV18	-	-	TGTGCCAGCTCACTAGGGGGGACTACATTCGATGAGCAGTTCTTC	CASSLGGTTFDEQFF
16	TRBJ2-2	TRBV27	-	-	TGTGCCAGCAGTTTGTGGGGCGGGGTGAACACCGGGGAGCTGTTTTTT	CASSLWGGVNTGELFF
15	TRBJ2-7	TRBV6-1	TRBD2	-	TGTGCCAGCAGTACCCTAGGGAGGGCCCCCTACGAGCAGTACTTC	CASSTLGRAPYEQYF
15	TRBJ2-1	TRBV5-1	TRBD2	-	TGCGCCAGCAGCTTAGGTAGCGGGGCGAGGGATGAGCAGTTCTTC	CASSLGSGARDEQFF
12	TRBJ2-1	TRBV9	TRBD1	-	TGTGCCAGCAGCCTCCAGGGGGATGAGCAGTTCTTC	CASSLQGDEQFF